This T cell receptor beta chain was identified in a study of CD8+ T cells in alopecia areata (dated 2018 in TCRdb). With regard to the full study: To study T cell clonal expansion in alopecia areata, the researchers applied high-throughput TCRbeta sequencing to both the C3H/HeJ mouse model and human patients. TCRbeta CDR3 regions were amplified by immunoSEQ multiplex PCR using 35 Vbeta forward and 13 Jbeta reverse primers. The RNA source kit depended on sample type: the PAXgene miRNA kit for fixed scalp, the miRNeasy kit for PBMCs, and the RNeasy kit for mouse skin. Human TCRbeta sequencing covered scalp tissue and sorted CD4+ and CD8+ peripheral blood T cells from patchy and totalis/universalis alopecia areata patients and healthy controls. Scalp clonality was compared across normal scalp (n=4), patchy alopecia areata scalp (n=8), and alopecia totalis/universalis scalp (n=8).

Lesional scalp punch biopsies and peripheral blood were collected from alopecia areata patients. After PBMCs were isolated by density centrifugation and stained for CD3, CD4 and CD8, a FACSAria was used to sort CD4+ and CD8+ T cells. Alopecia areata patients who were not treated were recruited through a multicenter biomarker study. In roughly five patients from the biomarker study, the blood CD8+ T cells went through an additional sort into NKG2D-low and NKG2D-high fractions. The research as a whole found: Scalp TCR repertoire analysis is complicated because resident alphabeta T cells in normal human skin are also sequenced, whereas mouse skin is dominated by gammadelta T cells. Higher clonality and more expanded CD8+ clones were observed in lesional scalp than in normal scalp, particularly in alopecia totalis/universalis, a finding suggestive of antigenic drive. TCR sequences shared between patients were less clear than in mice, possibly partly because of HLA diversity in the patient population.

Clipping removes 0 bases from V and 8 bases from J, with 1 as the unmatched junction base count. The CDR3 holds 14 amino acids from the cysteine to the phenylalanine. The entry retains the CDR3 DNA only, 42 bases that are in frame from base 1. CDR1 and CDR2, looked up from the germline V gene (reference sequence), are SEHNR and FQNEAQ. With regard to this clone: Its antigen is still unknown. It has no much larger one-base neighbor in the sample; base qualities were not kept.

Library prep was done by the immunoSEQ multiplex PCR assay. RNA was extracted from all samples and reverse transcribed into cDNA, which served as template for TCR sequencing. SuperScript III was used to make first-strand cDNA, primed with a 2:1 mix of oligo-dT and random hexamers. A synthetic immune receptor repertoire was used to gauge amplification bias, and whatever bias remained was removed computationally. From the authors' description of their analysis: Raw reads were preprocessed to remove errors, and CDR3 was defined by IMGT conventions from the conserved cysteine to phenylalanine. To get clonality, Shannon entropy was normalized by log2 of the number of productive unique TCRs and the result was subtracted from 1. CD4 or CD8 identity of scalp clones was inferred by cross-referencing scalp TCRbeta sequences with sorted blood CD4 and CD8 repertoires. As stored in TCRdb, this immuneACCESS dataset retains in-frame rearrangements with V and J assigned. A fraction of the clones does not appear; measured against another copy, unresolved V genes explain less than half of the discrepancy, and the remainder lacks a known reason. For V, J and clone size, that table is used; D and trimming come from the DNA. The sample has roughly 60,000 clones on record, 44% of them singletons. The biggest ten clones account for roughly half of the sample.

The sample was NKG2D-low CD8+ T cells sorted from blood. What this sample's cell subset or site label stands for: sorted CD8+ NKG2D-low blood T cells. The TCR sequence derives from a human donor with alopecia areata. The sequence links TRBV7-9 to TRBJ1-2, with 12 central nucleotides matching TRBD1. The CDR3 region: CASSLAGTGGGYTF. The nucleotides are TGTGCCAGCAGCTTAGCGGGGACAGGGGGCGGCTACACCTTC.